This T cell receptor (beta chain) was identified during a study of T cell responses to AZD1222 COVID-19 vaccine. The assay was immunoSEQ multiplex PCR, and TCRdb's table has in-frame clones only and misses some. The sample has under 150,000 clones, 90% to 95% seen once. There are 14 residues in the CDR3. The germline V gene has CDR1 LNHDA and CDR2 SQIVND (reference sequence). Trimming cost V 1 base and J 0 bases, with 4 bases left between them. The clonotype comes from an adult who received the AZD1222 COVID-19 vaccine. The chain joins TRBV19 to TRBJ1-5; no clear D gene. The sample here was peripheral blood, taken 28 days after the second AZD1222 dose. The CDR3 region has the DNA TGTGCCAGTAGTATAGCAGATAGCAATCAGCCCCAGCATTTT. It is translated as CASSIADSNQPQHF.